A selection of T cell receptor beta chains follows, all from one sample in a study of blood T cell repertoires in COVID-19. Clones were sequenced by immunoSEQ multiplex PCR, and TCRdb holds only the in-frame ones, with some missing. This sample has 200,000 to 250,000 clones, with around four fifths found just once. The sequencing input was peripheral blood. Every receptor here comes from a man between 25 and 39 years old with active or convalescent COVID-19. Both conserved end residues are part of each CDR3. The D gene is left open where the match is weak. Expanded clones are given a class, and other clones once, few, many or no size at all.

>TRBJ1-2|TRBV5-6|-|13|-
CASTLGVDYGYTF
TGTGCCAGCACTCTCGGGGTAGACTATGGCTACACCTTC
>TRBJ1-2|TRBV12-3/TRBV12-4|-|13|-
CASSFGGSDGYTF
TGTGCCAGCAGTTTTGGGGGGTCGGATGGCTACACCTTC
>TRBJ1-6|TRBV5-1|-|14|-
CASSLLSGNSPLHF
TGCGCCAGCAGCTTGCTGTCAGGAAATTCACCCCTCCACTTT
>TRBJ2-2|TRBV24-1|-|14|-
CATSAGVGTGELFF
TGTGCCACCAGTGCAGGGGTTGGCACCGGGGAGCTGTTTTTT
>TRBJ2-3|TRBV29-1|-|14|-
CSVGRAGGTDTQYF
TGCAGCGTTGGACGGGCCGGGGGCACAGATACGCAGTATTTT
>TRBJ2-7|TRBV11-2|-|17|TRBD2
CASSLEFRVAGIYEQYF
TGTGCCAGCAGCTTAGAATTCCGGGTAGCGGGGATTTACGAGCAGTACTTC
>TRBJ2-7|TRBV11-3|-|14|-
CASRSMGRAYEQYF
TGTGCCAGCAGATCGATGGGCAGGGCCTACGAGCAGTACTTC
>TRBJ1-5|TRBV6-5|-|13|-
CASSYSPRQPQHF
TGTGCCAGCAGTTACTCGCCCAGACAGCCCCAGCATTTT
>TRBJ1-1|TRBV19|many|16|TRBD1
CASIPVDRRENTEAFF
TGTGCCAGTATACCGGTGGACAGGCGTGAGAACACTGAAGCTTTCTTT
>TRBJ2-7|TRBV19|-|11|-
CASSSPGLQYF
TGTGCCAGTAGTTCGCCGGGACTTCAGTACTTC
>TRBJ1-5|TRBV13|-|18|-
CASSLGLGRINSNQPQHF
TGTGCCAGCAGCTTGGGACTGGGGAGGATTAATAGCAATCAGCCCCAGCATTTT
>TRBJ1-5|TRBV2|few|15|-
CASSPFGGGNQPQHF
TGTGCCAGCAGTCCATTTGGGGGGGGGAATCAGCCCCAGCATTTT
>TRBJ2-3|TRBV11-2|few|13|-
CAVRSAGTDTQYF
TGTGCCGTCCGGAGCGCGGGCACAGATACGCAGTATTTT
>TRBJ1-1|TRBV7-2|-|14|-
CASSLLRMNTEAFF
TGTGCCAGCAGCTTACTGCGGATGAACACTGAAGCTTTCTTT
>TRBJ1-2|TRBV4-3|-|17|-
CASSQEPPSQRAYGYTF
TGCGCCAGCAGCCAAGAGCCCCCATCACAGAGGGCATATGGCTACACCTTC
>TRBJ1-3|TRBV5-4|once|14|-
CASSLGGPGNTIYF
TGTGCCAGCAGCTTGGGTGGGCCTGGAAACACCATATATTTT
>TRBJ2-7|TRBV6-5|-|13|-
CASSPGVSYEQYF
TGTGCCAGCAGTCCCGGGGTCTCCTACGAGCAGTACTTC
>TRBJ1-1|TRBV28|few|13|-
CASRSGGNTEAFF
TGTGCCAGCAGGTCCGGGGGGAACACTGAAGCTTTCTTT
>TRBJ2-1|TRBV3-1/TRBV3-2|-|13|-
CASSQEALDEQFF
TGTGCCAGCAGCCAAGAGGCCCTCGATGAGCAGTTCTTC
>TRBJ2-7|TRBV14|-|15|TRBD2
CASSLTSGSGSEQYF
TGTGCCAGCAGCTTAACTAGCGGGAGTGGGTCCGAGCAGTACTTC
>TRBJ2-5|TRBV28|-|14|TRBD2
CASSPGLAIGTQYF
TGTGCCAGCAGTCCAGGACTAGCCATAGGGACCCAGTACTTC
>TRBJ2-1|TRBV19|-|15|TRBD2
CASSWGGLAGGEQFF
TGTGCCAGTAGTTGGGGGGGACTAGCGGGAGGTGAGCAGTTCTTC
>TRBJ2-1|TRBV9|-|16|TRBD2
CASSVRVNGRAGEQFF
TGTGCCAGCAGCGTGAGGGTAAACGGGAGGGCCGGTGAGCAGTTCTTC
>TRBJ2-3|TRBV2|-|12|-
CASMRATDTQYF
TGTGCCAGCATGCGGGCCACAGATACGCAGTATTTT
>TRBJ1-4|TRBV6-2/TRBV6-3|few|15|TRBD1
CASSPTRGKVEKLFF
TGTGCCAGCAGTCCCACCAGGGGGAAGGTTGAAAAACTGTTTTTT
>TRBJ2-5|TRBV5-1|-|14|TRBD2
CASSLGRGQETQYF
TGCGCCAGCAGCTTGGGGCGGGGGCAAGAGACCCAGTACTTC
>TRBJ2-3|TRBV6-6|-|15|TRBD2
CASSALAGNTDTQYF
TGTGCCAGCAGTGCTCTAGCGGGCAACACAGATACGCAGTATTTT
>TRBJ2-3|TRBV29-1|-|13|TRBD1
CSVVRTGADTQYF
TGCAGCGTTGTCCGGACAGGGGCAGATACGCAGTATTTT
>TRBJ2-7|TRBV10-3|-|13|TRBD1
CANARGSNYEQYF
TGTGCCAACGCCAGGGGGAGTAACTACGAGCAGTACTTC
>TRBJ1-5|TRBV6-5|-|14|-
CATSVDTSNQPQHF
TGTGCCACTTCCGTGGACACCAGCAATCAGCCCCAGCATTTT
>TRBJ1-5|TRBV7-8|once|14|TRBD1
CASSLDRGDQPQHF
TGTGCCAGCAGCTTAGACAGGGGTGATCAGCCCCAGCATTTT
>TRBJ2-3|TRBV11-2|-|12|-
CASRHTTDTQYF
TGTGCCAGCAGGCATACTACAGATACGCAGTATTTT
>TRBJ1-1|TRBV28|few|13|-
CASSLNRRGEAFF
TGTGCCAGCAGTTTGAACAGAAGGGGTGAAGCTTTCTTT
>TRBJ2-6|TRBV5-5|once|16|-
CASSLGTGSGANVLTF
TGTGCCAGCAGCTTGGGAACGGGCTCTGGGGCCAACGTCCTGACTTTC
>TRBJ1-6|TRBV4-3|-|16|-
CASSQVAGEGGSPLHF
TGCGCCAGCAGCCAAGTGGCAGGGGAAGGGGGTTCACCCCTCCACTTT
>TRBJ2-3|TRBV5-4|-|15|TRBD2
CASSSSGVVTDTQYF
TGTGCCAGCAGCTCCAGCGGGGTCGTCACAGATACGCAGTATTTT
>TRBJ2-1|TRBV11-3|-|15|TRBD1
CASSPRQGRFDEQFF
TGTGCCAGCAGCCCGCGACAGGGTAGGTTCGATGAGCAGTTCTTC
>TRBJ2-2|TRBV6-1|-|14|-
CASSEQGSSGELFF
TGTGCCAGCAGTGAACAGGGTTCTTCCGGGGAGCTGTTTTTT
>TRBJ1-5|TRBV15|-|17|-
CATSRERGGTGNQPQHF
TGTGCCACCAGCAGAGAGAGAGGAGGGACGGGCAATCAGCCCCAGCATTTT
>TRBJ2-7|TRBV28|-|15|TRBD1
CASTSGGTGGWEQYF
TGTGCCAGCACCTCTGGCGGGACAGGGGGCTGGGAGCAGTACTTC
>TRBJ1-6|TRBV27|-|14|-
CASSWVTRGSPLHF
TGTGCCAGCAGTTGGGTGACCAGGGGTTCACCCCTCCACTTT
>TRBJ1-1|TRBV29-1|-|14|TRBD1
CSAMGTDKNTEAFF
TGCAGCGCTATGGGGACAGACAAAAACACTGAAGCTTTCTTT
>TRBJ1-2|TRBV6-2/TRBV6-3|-|14|TRBD1
CASGRPGTVSGYTF
TGTGCCAGCGGCCGACCCGGGACAGTTAGTGGCTACACCTTC
>TRBJ1-5|TRBV3-1/TRBV3-2|few|13|TRBD1
CASSQQGGQPQHF
TGTGCCAGCAGCCAACAGGGGGGTCAGCCCCAGCATTTT
>TRBJ2-2|TRBV7-8|-|15|-
CASSLDGGGPGELFF
TGTGCCAGCAGCTTAGACGGTGGAGGGCCCGGGGAGCTGTTTTTT
>TRBJ2-1|TRBV6-2/TRBV6-3|-|16|-
CASSSPRADSYNEQFF
TGTGCCAGCAGTTCCCCCCGAGCGGACTCCTACAATGAGCAGTTCTTC